This entry lists 4 T cell receptor beta chains sequenced from one sample in a study of post-analysis software for immune sequencing data. Study results and limitations: Controls showed lower frequencies than patients for four to six TRBV segments, and TRBV5-6, TRBV5-1 and TRBV20-1 were among these.

Unique molecular identifiers were present in the TCR beta cDNA libraries. TCRdb analysed the PCR reads with MiXCR anew, one entry per CDR3 protein. The sample holds about 770,000 distinct CDR3 sequences; around 45% are singletons and the top ten take roughly 5.2%. Which antigens these TCRs recognize remains unknown. The specimen sequenced was blood. The receptors originated from a girl aged 5 to 17 with multiple sclerosis.

This clonotype showed up just a few times. This chain connects TRBV7-2 to TRBJ2-1, with TRBD2 as a possible D gene (6 bases). CDR1 is SGHTA and CDR2 is FQGNSA in the germline V gene. CDR3 length: 16 residues. Trimming removed 0 bases from V and 5 bases from J, with 14 bases in between. CDR3: CASSLAGGGLDNEQFF. The CDR3 DNA sequence: TGTGCCAGCAGCTTAGCGGGTGGAGGGCTCGACAATGAGCAGTTCTTC.

This clonotype was seen a handful of times. The chain combines TRBV20-1 with TRBJ1-2; no definite D call. CDR3 length: 12 residues. Germline values: CDR1 DFQATT, CDR2 SNEGSKA (reference sequence). The ends were cut back, 0 bases at V and 8 bases at J, with 10 bases in the middle. Here the CDR3 DNA reads TGCAGTGCTAGAGATCGGCCGGGGGGCTACACCTTC. This gives the protein CSARDRPGGYTF.

The chain links TRBV7-9 to TRBJ2-3, with unresolved D. The CDR3 totals 15 residues. The germline CDR1 and CDR2 sequences are SEHNR and FQNEAQ (reference sequence). V lost 1 base, J lost 4 bases, and 12 bases lay in between. The CDR3 sequence: CASSLDPGFADTQYF. CDR3 bases: TGTGCCAGCAGCTTAGACCCAGGCTTTGCAGATACGCAGTATTTT.

The V and J genes are TRBV12-3 or TRBV12-4 and TRBJ1-1, with 7 bases matching TRBD1. The CDR3 has 14 residues. V gave up 6 bases and J gave up 6 bases; unmatched junction bases: 10. The CDR3 bases are TGTGCCAGCAGCTCCGGGACAGATACAGCTGAAGCTTTCTTT. Translation gives CASSSGTDTAEAFF.